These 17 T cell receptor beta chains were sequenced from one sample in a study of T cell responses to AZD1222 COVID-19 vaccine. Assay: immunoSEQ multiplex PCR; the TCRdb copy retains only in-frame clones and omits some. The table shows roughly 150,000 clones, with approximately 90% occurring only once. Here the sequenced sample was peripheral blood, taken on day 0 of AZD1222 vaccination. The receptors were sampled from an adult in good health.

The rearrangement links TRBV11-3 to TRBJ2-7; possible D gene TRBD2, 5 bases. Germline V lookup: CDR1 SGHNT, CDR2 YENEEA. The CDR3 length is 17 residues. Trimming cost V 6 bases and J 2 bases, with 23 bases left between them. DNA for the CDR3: TGTGCCAGCAGGGCCCCTTCCATGAGCCGGGGAGCCTACGAGCAGTACTTC. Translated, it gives CASRAPSMSRGAYEQYF.

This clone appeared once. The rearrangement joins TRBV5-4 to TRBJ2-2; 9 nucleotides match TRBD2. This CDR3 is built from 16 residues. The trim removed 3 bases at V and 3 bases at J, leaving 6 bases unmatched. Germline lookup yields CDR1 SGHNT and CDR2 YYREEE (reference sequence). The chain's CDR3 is CASSWSGRRDTGELFF. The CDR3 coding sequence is TGTGCCAGCAGCTGGAGCGGGAGGAGGGACACCGGGGAGCTGTTTTTT. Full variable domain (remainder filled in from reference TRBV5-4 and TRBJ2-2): ETGVTQSPTHLIKTRGQQVTLRCSSQSGHNTVSWYQQALGQGPQFIFQYYREEENGRGNFPPRFSGLQFPNYSSELNVNALELDDSALYLCASSWSGRRDTGELFFGEGSRLTVL.

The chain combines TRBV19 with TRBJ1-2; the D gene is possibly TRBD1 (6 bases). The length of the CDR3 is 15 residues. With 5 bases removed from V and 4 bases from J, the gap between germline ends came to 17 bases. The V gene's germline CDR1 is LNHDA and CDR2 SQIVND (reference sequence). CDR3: CASSLWGPQPYGYTF. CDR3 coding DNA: TGTGCCAGTAGTCTTTGGGGGCCCCAACCCTATGGCTACACCTTC. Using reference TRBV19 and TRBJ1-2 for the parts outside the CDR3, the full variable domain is DGGITQSPKYLFRKEGQNVTLSCEQNLNHDAMYWYRQDPGQGLRLIYYSQIVNDFQKGDIAEGYSVSREKKESFPLTVTSAQKNPTAFYLCASSLWGPQPYGYTFGSGTRLTVV.

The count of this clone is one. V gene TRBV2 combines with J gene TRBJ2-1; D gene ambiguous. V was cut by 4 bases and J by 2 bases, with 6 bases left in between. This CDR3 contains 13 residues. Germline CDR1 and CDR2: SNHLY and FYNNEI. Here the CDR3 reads CASSGVPYNEQFF. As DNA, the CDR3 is TGTGCCAGCAGTGGGGTTCCCTACAATGAGCAGTTCTTC. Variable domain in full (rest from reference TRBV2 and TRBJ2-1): EPEVTQTPSHQVTQMGQEVILRCVPISNHLYFYWYRQILGQKVEFLVSFYNNEISEKSEIFDDQFSVERPDGSNFTLKIRSTKLEDSAMYFCASSGVPYNEQFFGPGTRLTVL.

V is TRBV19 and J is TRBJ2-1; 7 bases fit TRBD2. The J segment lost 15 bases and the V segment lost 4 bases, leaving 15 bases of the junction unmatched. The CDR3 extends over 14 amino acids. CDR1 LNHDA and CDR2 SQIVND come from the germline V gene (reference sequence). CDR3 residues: CASSTRAGLDLRFF. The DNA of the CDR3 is TGTGCCAGTAGTACCCGCGCCGGACTAGATTTGAGGTTCTTC.

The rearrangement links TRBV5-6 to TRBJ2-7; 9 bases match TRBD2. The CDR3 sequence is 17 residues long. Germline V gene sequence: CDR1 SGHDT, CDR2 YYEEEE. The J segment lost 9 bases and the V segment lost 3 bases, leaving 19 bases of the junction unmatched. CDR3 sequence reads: CASSSLGLASVRLRQYF. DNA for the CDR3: TGTGCCAGCAGCTCCCTCGGACTAGCGAGTGTACGGTTGCGGCAGTACTTC. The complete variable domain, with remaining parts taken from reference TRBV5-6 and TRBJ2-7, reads DAGVTQSPTHLIKTRGQQVTLRCSPKSGHDTVSWYQQALGQGPQFIFQYYEEEERQRGNFPDRFSGHQFPNYSSELNVNALLLGDSALYLCASSSLGLASVRLRQYFGPGTRLTVT.

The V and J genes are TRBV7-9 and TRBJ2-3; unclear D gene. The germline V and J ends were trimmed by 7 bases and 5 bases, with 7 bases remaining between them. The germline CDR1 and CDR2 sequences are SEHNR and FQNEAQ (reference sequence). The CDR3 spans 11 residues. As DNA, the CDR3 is TGTGCCAGCACCTTTGGAGATACGCAGTATTTT. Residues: CASTFGDTQYF.

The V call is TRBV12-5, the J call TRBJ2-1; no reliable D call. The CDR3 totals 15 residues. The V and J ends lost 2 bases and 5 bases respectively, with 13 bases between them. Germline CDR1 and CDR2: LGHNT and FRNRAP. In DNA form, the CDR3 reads TGTGCTAGTGGTTTGAGTGGGGAACGGAACAATGAGCAGTTCTTC. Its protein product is CASGLSGERNNEQFF.

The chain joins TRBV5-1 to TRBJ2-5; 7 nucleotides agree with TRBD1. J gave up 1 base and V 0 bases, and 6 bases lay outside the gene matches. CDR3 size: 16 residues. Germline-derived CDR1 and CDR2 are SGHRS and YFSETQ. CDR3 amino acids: CASSLAGRDSQETQYF. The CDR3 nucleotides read TGCGCCAGCAGCTTGGCAGGCCGGGACAGCCAAGAGACCCAGTACTTC.

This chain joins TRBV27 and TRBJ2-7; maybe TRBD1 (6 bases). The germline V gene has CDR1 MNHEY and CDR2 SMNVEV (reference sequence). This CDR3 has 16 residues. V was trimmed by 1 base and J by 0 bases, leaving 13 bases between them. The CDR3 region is CASSLLVGTPSYEQYF. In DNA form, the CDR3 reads TGTGCCAGCAGTTTATTAGTCGGGACACCCTCCTACGAGCAGTACTTC.

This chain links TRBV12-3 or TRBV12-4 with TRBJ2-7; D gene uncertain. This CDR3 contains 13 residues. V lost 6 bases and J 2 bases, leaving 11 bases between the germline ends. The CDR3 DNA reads TGTGCCAGCAGAGCCAGCGCGACCTACGAGCAGTACTTC. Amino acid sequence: CASRASATYEQYF.

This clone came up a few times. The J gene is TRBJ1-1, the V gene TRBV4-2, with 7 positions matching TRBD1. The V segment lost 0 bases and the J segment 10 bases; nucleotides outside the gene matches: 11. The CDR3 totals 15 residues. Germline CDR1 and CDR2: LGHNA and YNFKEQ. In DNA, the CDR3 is TGTGCCAGCAGCCAAGATATCACAGGGGACTACACAGCTTTCTTT. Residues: CASSQDITGDYTAFF.

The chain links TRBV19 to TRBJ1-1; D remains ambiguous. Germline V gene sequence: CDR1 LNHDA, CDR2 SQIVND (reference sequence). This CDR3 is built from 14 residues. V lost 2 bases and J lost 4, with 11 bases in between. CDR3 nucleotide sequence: TGTGCCAGTAGTATAATCGGGGTGGTCACTGAAGCTTTCTTT. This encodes CASSIIGVVTEAFF.

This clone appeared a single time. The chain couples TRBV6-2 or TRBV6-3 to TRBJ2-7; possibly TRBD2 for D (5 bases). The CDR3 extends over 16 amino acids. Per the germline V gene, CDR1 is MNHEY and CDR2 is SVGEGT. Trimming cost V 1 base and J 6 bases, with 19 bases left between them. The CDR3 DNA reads TGTGCCAGCAGTTACTTTCCGTCCGGAAGAGGGATCGAGCAGTACTTC. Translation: CASSYFPSGRGIEQYF.

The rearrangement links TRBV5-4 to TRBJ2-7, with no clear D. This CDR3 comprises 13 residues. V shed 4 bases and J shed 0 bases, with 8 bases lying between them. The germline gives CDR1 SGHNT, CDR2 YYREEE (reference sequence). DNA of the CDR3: TGTGCCAGCAGCGAGCAGATCTCCTACGAGCAGTACTTC. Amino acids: CASSEQISYEQYF.

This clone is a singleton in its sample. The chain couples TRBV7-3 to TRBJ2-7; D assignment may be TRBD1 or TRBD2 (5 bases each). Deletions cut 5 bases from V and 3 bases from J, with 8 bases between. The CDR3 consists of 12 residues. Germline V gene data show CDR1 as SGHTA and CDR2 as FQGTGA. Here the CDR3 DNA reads TGTGCCAGCAGCGGGGACGGCTACGAGCAGTACTTC. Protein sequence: CASSGDGYEQYF.

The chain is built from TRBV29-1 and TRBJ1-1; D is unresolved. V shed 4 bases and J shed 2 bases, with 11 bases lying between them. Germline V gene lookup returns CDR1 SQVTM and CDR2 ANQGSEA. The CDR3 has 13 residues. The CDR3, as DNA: TGCAGCGTTGCTTTGGGGTTTAACACTGAAGCTTTCTTT. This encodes CSVALGFNTEAFF.